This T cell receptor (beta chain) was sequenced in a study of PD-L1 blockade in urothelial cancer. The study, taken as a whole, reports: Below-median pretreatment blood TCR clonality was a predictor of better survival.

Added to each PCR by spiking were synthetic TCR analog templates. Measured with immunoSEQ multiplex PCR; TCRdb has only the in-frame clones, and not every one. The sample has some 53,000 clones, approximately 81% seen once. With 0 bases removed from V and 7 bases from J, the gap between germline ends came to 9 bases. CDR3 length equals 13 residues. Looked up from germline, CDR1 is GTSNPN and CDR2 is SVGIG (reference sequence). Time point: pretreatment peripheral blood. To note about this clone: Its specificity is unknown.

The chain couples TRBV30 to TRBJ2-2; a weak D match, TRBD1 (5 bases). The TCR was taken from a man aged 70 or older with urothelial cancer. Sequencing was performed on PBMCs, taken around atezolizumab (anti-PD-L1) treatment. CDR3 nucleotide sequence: TGTGCCTGGAGTGTGACAGCCCGCGGGGAGCTGTTTTTT. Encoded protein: CAWSVTARGELFF. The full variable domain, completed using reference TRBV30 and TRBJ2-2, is SQTIHQWPATLVQPVGSPLSLECTVEGTSNPNLYWYRQAAGRGLQLLFYSVGIGQISSEVPQNLSASRPQDRQFILSSKKLLLSDSGFYLCAWSVTARGELFFGEGSRLTVL.